This passage covers 3 T cell receptor beta chains from one sample sequenced in a study of blood T cells in healthy people across ages. The use of a sample-barcoded 5' primer and a J-beta primer mix characterized a second PCR of about 7 to 12 cycles. MiXCR, run by TCRdb on the 5' RACE reads, gives a single entry per CDR3 protein. The sample holds 650,000 to 1,000,000 distinct CDR3 sequences, roughly 34% seen once. The source material was blood. All receptors come from a man aged 18 to 35 in good health.

As for this clonotype: The junction departs from the called germline gene at one end, perhaps through a read error. The chain is built from TRBV7-2 and TRBJ2-5, with TRBD2 as a possible D gene (5 bases). The CDR3 runs 13 residues. In germline, CDR1 is SGHTA, CDR2 FQGNSA. The CDR3 is CASISDEGETQYF. As DNA, the CDR3 is TGTGCTAGCATCTCCGATGAGGGAGAGACCCAGTACTTC.

With respect to this clonotype: At one of its ends the junction is not consistent with the germline gene, which may arise from a read error. The chain recombines TRBV25-1 with TRBJ2-5; perhaps D is TRBD1 or TRBD2 (5 bases each). CDR1 MGHDK and CDR2 SYGVNS come from the germline V gene. CDR3 length equals 13 residues. CDR3 residues: CASSLPGPGTLYF. The CDR3 DNA is TGTGCCAGCAGTCTCCCTGGCCCGGGGACCCTGTACTTC.

This clonotype has a count of ten or more. This rearrangement joins TRBV4-3 to TRBJ2-1; D is ambiguous. Per germline, CDR1 LGHNA and CDR2 YSLEER. The CDR3 is 17 residues long. The V end lost 0 bases, the J end lost 4 bases, and 16 bases lay between the germline ends. CDR3 protein: CASSQDWAGILYNEQFF. The CDR3 bases are TGCGCCAGCAGCCAAGATTGGGCAGGTATCCTTTACAATGAGCAGTTCTTC.